A single sample is the source of the 13 T cell receptor beta chains below, sequenced in a study of shared T cell receptors in the human thymus. Repertoires were generated with immunoSEQ multiplex PCR, while TCRdb's copy carries only in-frame clones and drops some. The sample has 450,000 to 650,000 clones; around 78% are singletons. This sample also belongs to another study, concerning human thymus T cells.

What was sequenced was thymocytes. The receptors come from a boy younger than two with a congenital heart defect.

The V gene is TRBV11-3, the J gene TRBJ1-2; no clear D. The CDR3 is made up of 11 amino acids. Germline V CDR1 and CDR2: SGHNT, YENEEA. The V end lost 8 bases, the J end lost 5 bases, and 9 bases lay between the germline ends. CDR3 sequence reads: CASGGVYGYTF. The CDR3 DNA is TGTGCCAGCGGAGGTGTGTATGGCTACACCTTC.

The chain combines TRBV7-9 with TRBJ2-7; 8 bases are a match to TRBD2. Germline lookup yields CDR1 SEHNR and CDR2 FQNEAQ (reference sequence). This CDR3 comprises 14 residues. V lost 5 bases and J lost 6; bases outside the gene matches: 9. Here the CDR3 reads CASSPTPTSGEQYF. CDR3 coding DNA: TGTGCCAGCAGCCCCACTCCAACTAGCGGCGAGCAGTACTTC.

This clone was found a few times. Written as DNA, the CDR3 is TGTGCCAGCACTAAGTCACAGGGGGCCCACGAGCAGTACTTC. This translates into CASTKSQGAHEQYF. The genes are TRBV2 and TRBJ2-7; 9 bases fit TRBD1. Germline trimming cut 7 bases from V and 5 bases from J; bases unmatched to any gene: 9. Germline V CDR1 and CDR2: SNHLY, FYNNEI. This CDR3 is 14 amino acids long.

This clone appeared once. The chain recombines TRBV6-6 with TRBJ1-1, with a tentative D call TRBD1 (5 bases). In germline, CDR1 is MNHNY, CDR2 SVGAGI (reference sequence). The CDR3 runs to 16 residues. V was trimmed by 2 bases and J by 5 bases, leaving 18 bases between them. The CDR3 spells CASSYTGVVFRTEAFF. CDR3 DNA sequence: TGTGCCAGCAGTTACACGGGGGTTGTATTCCGGACTGAAGCTTTCTTT.

The chain couples TRBV19 to TRBJ2-2, with 7 bases that match TRBD2. After removal of 3 bases from V and 9 bases from J, the junction contained 4 bases not matched to a gene. Germline CDR1 LNHDA, CDR2 SQIVND (reference sequence). The length of the CDR3 is 13 residues. DNA for the CDR3: TGTGCCAGTAGTATGGGGGGGAACCGGGAGCTGTTTTTT. It encodes CASSMGGNRELFF.

The chain carries TRBV28 and TRBJ2-7; TRBD2 matches at 10 bases. V shed 7 bases and J 0 bases; nucleotides not matched to a gene: 9. CDR1 is MDHEN and CDR2 is SYDVKM in the germline V gene. This CDR3 comprises 16 residues. CDR3 DNA: TGTGCCAGCAACCTATCCGGGACTAGCGACTCCTACGAGCAGTACTTC. Protein product: CASNLSGTSDSYEQYF.

The V call is TRBV30, the J call TRBJ2-1, with a weak D call TRBD2 (6 bases). CDR3 length: 12 amino acids. Germline V gene data show CDR1 as GTSNPN and CDR2 as SVGIG (reference sequence). Between the trimmed V and J ends, which lost 0 bases and 6 bases, there was a span of 6 bases. In nucleotides, the CDR3 is TGTGCCTGGAGTGTACTAGCCAATGAGCAGTTCTTC. Its translation: CAWSVLANEQFF.

The V gene is TRBV4-2, the J gene TRBJ2-7; no reliable D call. Germline V gives CDR1 LGHNA, CDR2 YNFKEQ. This CDR3 spans 12 amino acids. Trimming pared 4 bases from V and 4 bases from J, leaving 8 bases between. CDR3 sequence: CASSLERYEQYF. The CDR3 DNA is TGTGCCAGCAGCCTGGAGAGGTACGAGCAGTACTTC.

The chain has TRBV15 and TRBJ2-3; 8 nucleotides align to TRBD2. Unmatched junction bases numbered 1, after V lost 3 bases and J lost 2 bases. Per germline, CDR1 LNHNV and CDR2 YYDKDF (reference sequence). This CDR3 is built from 14 residues. CDR3 region: CATSSSGTTDTQYF. CDR3 coding DNA: TGTGCCACCAGCAGTAGCGGGACCACAGATACGCAGTATTTT.

The table lists this clone with a few counts. The V gene is TRBV14, the J gene TRBJ1-3, with D possibly matching TRBD1 (6 bases). Germline CDR1 SGHDN, CDR2 FVKESK. V lost 2 bases and J 4 bases, leaving 12 bases between the germline ends. This CDR3 is 15 amino acids long. CDR3 in amino acids: CASSQSAGVGNTIYF. CDR3 nucleotides: TGTGCCAGCAGCCAAAGCGCAGGGGTAGGAAACACCATATATTTT.

The chain is built from TRBV7-9 and TRBJ1-1; tentative D call: TRBD1 (6 bases). The CDR3 is made up of 13 amino acids. The germline V gene has CDR1 SEHNR and CDR2 FQNEAQ (reference sequence). Trimming removed 7 bases at V and 8 bases at J, with 17 bases between. The CDR3 loop is CASTQRWTEEAFF. CDR3 nucleotide sequence: TGTGCCAGCACCCAAAGATGGACAGAAGAAGCTTTCTTT. The full variable domain, in which reference TRBV7-9 and TRBJ1-1 provide the parts outside the CDR3, is DTGVSQNPRHKITKRGQNVTFRCDPISEHNRLYWYRQTLGQGPEFLTYFQNEAQLEKSRLLSDRFSAERPKGSFSTLEIQRTEQGDSAMYLCASTQRWTEEAFFGQGTRLTVV.

This chain connects TRBV11-2 to TRBJ2-7; 8 bases match TRBD2. V was pared by 5 bases and J by 3 bases, with 6 bases of the junction left unmatched. This CDR3 comprises 14 residues. CDR1 and CDR2 (germline): SGHAT, FQNNGV. This CDR3 reads CASSRVAGFYEQYF. CDR3 coding DNA: TGTGCCAGCAGCCGGGTAGCGGGATTCTACGAGCAGTACTTC.

The chain uses TRBV10-3 and TRBJ2-5; TRBD2 might be the D (5 bases). The CDR3 runs 14 residues. Germline CDR1 and CDR2: ENHRY and SYGVKD. Trimming stripped 4 bases from V and 5 bases from J, with 14 bases between. The CDR3: CAISVSDGGETQYF. The CDR3 region has the DNA TGTGCCATCAGTGTTTCGGACGGCGGGGAGACCCAGTACTTC.